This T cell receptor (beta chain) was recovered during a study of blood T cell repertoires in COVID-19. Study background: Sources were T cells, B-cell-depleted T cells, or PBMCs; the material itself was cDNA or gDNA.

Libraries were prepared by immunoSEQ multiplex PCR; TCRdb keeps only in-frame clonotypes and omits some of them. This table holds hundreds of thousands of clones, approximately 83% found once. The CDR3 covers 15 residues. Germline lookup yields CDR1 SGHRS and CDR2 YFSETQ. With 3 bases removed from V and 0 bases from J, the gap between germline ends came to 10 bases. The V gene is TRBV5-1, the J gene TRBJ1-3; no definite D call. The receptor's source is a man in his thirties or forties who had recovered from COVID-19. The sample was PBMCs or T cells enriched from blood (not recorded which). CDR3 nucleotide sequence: TGCGCCAGCAGCTCAAACTCGGGCTCTGGAAACACCATATATTTT. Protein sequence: CASSSNSGSGNTIYF.